The sequence of this T cell receptor beta chain was determined in a study of CD8+ T cells in alopecia areata. Study background: Treated patients took oral tofacitinib at 5 to 10 mg twice daily. Once tofacitinib had been taken for 6 to 18 months, 6 months off drug followed.

Turning to this clone: The antigen is unknown.

Sampling of alopecia areata patients yielded lesional scalp punch biopsies as well as peripheral blood. Study-level results: In scalp samples, resident alphabeta T cells of normal skin are also sequenced.

Reverse transcribed after extraction, RNA yielded cDNA as the sequencing template. Repertoires were generated with immunoSEQ multiplex PCR, while TCRdb's copy carries only in-frame clones and drops some. The data contain approximately 12,000 clones, 60% of them singletons. Sequencing was performed on skin. This clonotype was obtained from a human donor with alopecia areata.

The CDR3 DNA follows: TGTGCCAGCAGTCGTCGAGGCACAGATACGCAGTATTTT. Amino acids: CASSRRGTDTQYF. The J gene is TRBJ2-3, the V gene TRBV6-5; D not certain. CDR3 size: 13 residues. CDR1 and CDR2 from the germline V gene are MNHEY and SVGAGI. V lost 5 bases to trimming and J lost 1 base, with 7 bases between them.